Described below is a single T cell receptor beta chain sequence and its context. Original analysis: Estimation of nucleated cell counts was performed using reference gene primer amplification. Here immunoSEQ multiplex PCR was the method, and the copy in TCRdb shows in-frame clones only, minus some. V, J and clone size reflect that table, while D and trimming were determined from the DNA. The table records tens of thousands of clones, approximately 84% of them present only once. This entry belongs to a study of blood T cell repertoires in COVID-19. Study at large: The samples span acute and convalescent COVID-19 from the United States, Italy and Spain. T cells, B-cell-depleted T cells, or PBMCs provided the cDNA or gDNA that served as material.

The germline V and J ends were trimmed by 5 bases and 2 bases, with 10 bases remaining between them. The germline V gene encodes CDR1 SGHTA and CDR2 FQGNSA. This CDR3 contains 13 residues. The sample was peripheral blood. This sequence joins TRBV7-2 and TRBJ2-7; no definite D call. The TCR was taken from a man aged 65-85 years with active COVID-19. The CDR3 sequence is CASSPALPYEQYF. CDR3 nucleotide sequence: TGTGCCAGCAGCCCCGCCCTACCCTACGAGCAGTACTTC.